This is a list of T cell receptor beta chains from one sample in a study of B cell selection in AIRE deficiency. Method: immunoSEQ multiplex PCR; TCRdb's copy keeps in-frame clones and lacks some. Found here are approximately 21,000 clones, 94% of them singletons; the top ten hold approximately 2%. The specimen sequenced was Tregs sorted from PBMCs. Source of these receptors: a human donor with AIRE deficiency. Each CDR3 is given without its conserved first and last residue. The order of the fields is V gene, CDR3 protein.

TRBV28,ASSPRGRAGNTIY
TRBV27,ASSLGSGHNSPLH
TRBV30,AWRSGTKPGYT
TRBV6-6,ASGQSAARQF
TRBV29-1,SVLPQGEWEQY
TRBV5-1,ASSLNGQGAGYT
TRBV18,ASSHRDRPTDTQY
TRBV5-1,ASSWGNEQF
TRBV25-1,ASSVSGGSYNEQF
TRBV7-7,ASSLAPGSGELF
TRBV21-1,ASSKVDGAGGPYNEQF
TRBV5-1,ASRSAGGHGGELF
TRBV5-1,ASSLAGQGWDEQY
TRBV4-1,ASSQDPSSAGGEQF
TRBV7-9,ASAYRYNEQF
TRBV5-1,ASSRGQGAGEQY
TRBV7-8,ASSDRDRAYEQY
TRBV5-1,ASSFGGAEQF
TRBV29-1,SVATRDRGSYT
TRBV28,ASRTRLGEQY
TRBV19,ASSRGFNEQF
TRBV7-9,ASSRGLAQETQY
TRBV6-5,ASSRLSTDTQY
TRBV9,ASSVGIAGGQETQY
TRBV7-2,ASSHDAGQGINKQF
TRBV7-2,ASSPQGAFYNEQF
TRBV28,ASRYRYEQY
TRBV28,ASRGGETQY
TRBV10-3,AVRLADTYEQY
TRBV4-3,ASSQDSIVGGTDTQY
TRBV2,ASSEPSGRVDEQF
TRBV6-1,AAASGGGTDTQY
TRBV5-5,ASSLTGGGLTQY
TRBV5-1,ASSSDRFPYGYT
TRBV28,ACGGAVEKLF
TRBV7-2,ASSFGSLSRQGINYGYT
TRBV7-9,ASSPTPPGGNSPLH
TRBV28,ASSLSVRQAWMSNQPQH
TRBV30,AWSPGWGNTGELF
TRBV4-1,ASSQEGLAGESPDEQF
TRBV7-9,ASSLTGRTEAF
TRBV28,ASSLGGYGYT
TRBV7-2,ASSLGLGDTQY
TRBV28,ASSLWRGTNEKLF